The 17 T cell receptor beta chains below were found in one sample sequenced in a study of human T cells and chemical hapten exposure. TCRdb redid the calling of the RACE reads with MiXCR, one entry per CDR3 protein. Counted here are roughly 120,000 distinct CDR3 sequences, approximately 15% occurring once; the ten biggest clones make up around 2.7%. The time point denotes: pre-sensitization, week 0. Stated treatment: therapeutic diphenylcyclopropenone sensitization with weekly scalp DPC. This sample comprised whole blood, obtained in connection with sensitization to the hapten diphenylcyclopropenone (DPC). The receptors shown here come from a woman between 18 and 29 years old with alopecia areata. Some clones in this sample may be carry-over from other donors' samples.

V gene TRBV18 combines with J gene TRBJ1-5, with D uncertain. The CDR3 runs to 14 residues. From germline, CDR1 is KGHSH and CDR2 LQKENI. Between the trimmed V and J ends, which lost 6 bases and 1 base, there was a span of 10 bases. The CDR3 is CASSKDVSNQPQHF. The CDR3, as DNA: TGTGCCAGCTCGAAGGACGTAAGCAATCAGCCCCAGCATTTT.

This clonotype was detected only a few times. The V call is TRBV5-1, the J call TRBJ2-7, with 9 bases matching TRBD1. The CDR3 loop spans 15 amino acids. V shed 0 bases, J shed 5 bases, and the junction held 6 bases outside the gene matches. From germline, CDR1 is SGHRS and CDR2 YFSETQ. The CDR3 loop reads CASSLAGTGLDEQYF. As DNA, the CDR3 is TGCGCCAGCAGCTTGGCCGGGACAGGGTTAGACGAGCAGTACTTC. The whole variable domain, filled in from reference TRBV5-1 and TRBJ2-7, reads KAGVTQTPRYLIKTRGQQVTLSCSPISGHRSVSWYQQTPGQGLQFLFEYFSETQRNKGNFPGRFSGRQFSNSRSEMNVSTLELGDSALYLCASSLAGTGLDEQYFGPGTRLTVT.

V usage is TRBV27 and J usage is TRBJ2-2; TRBD1 matches at 8 bases. V was pared by 7 bases and J by 6 bases, with 13 bases of the junction left unmatched. The CDR3 length is 16 residues. Germline CDR1 reads MNHEY; CDR2 reads SMNVEV (reference sequence). The CDR3 region has the DNA TGTGCCAGCAACCCCCGGACAGGGACTTTATCCGGGGAGCTGTTTTTT. This codes for CASNPRTGTLSGELFF.

The table lists this clonotype with a few counts. The J gene is TRBJ2-7, the V gene TRBV6-1; 9 bases are shared with TRBD1. The ends lost 4 bases at V and 5 bases at J; junction bases unmatched: 9. The CDR3 is 15 amino acids. CDR1 MNHNS and CDR2 SASEGT come from the germline V gene. CDR3 sequence: CASSAGTGIFDEQYF. CDR3 nucleotides: TGTGCCAGCAGTGCGGGGACAGGGATTTTCGACGAGCAGTACTTC.

This rearrangement joins TRBV11-2 to TRBJ2-7; the D is unclear. The CDR3 is 14 amino acids. CDR1 SGHAT and CDR2 FQNNGV come from the germline V gene. The V end lost 1 base, the J end lost 2 bases, and 9 bases lay between the germline ends. CDR3 amino acids: CASSLVDLTYEQYF. The DNA of the CDR3 is TGTGCCAGCAGCTTAGTGGACCTCACCTACGAGCAGTACTTC.

This clonotype was seen ten or more times. V usage is TRBV2 and J usage is TRBJ1-4, with D uncertain. This CDR3 is built from 14 residues. Deletions cut 3 bases from V and 8 bases from J, with 13 bases between. Germline lookup yields CDR1 SNHLY and CDR2 FYNNEI. For the CDR3, the DNA is TGTGCCAGCAGTGATTTCCGGAACGGGGAAAAACTGTTTTTT. Its translation: CASSDFRNGEKLFF.

The J gene is TRBJ1-6, the V gene TRBV20-1, with 10 bases identical to TRBD1. Germline loops: CDR1 DFQATT, CDR2 SNEGSKA (reference sequence). The CDR3 runs to 15 residues. V was clipped by 3 bases and J by 7 bases; unmatched bases: 6. CDR3 in DNA: TGCAGTGCTAGGACAGGGGGCTATCTCAATTCACCCCTCCACTTT. It encodes CSARTGGYLNSPLHF.

V and J are TRBV10-3 and TRBJ2-5, with 7 bases aligning to TRBD1. CDR1 is ENHRY and CDR2 is SYGVKD in the germline V gene. The ends lost 10 bases at V and 1 base at J; junction bases unmatched: 9. CDR3 length: 14 residues. DNA for the CDR3: TGTGCCACCTCAACAGGGGTGACCCAAGAGACCCAGTACTTC. Protein sequence: CATSTGVTQETQYF.

V usage is TRBV18 and J usage is TRBJ1-1; TRBD1 matches 8 bases. J gave up 0 bases and V 4 bases, and 7 bases lay outside the gene matches. Germline CDR1 is KGHSH and CDR2 is LQKENI. This CDR3 contains 16 residues. The CDR3 region is CASSRDRQGLNTEAFF. CDR3 sequence (DNA): TGTGCCAGCTCACGGGATAGACAGGGGCTGAACACTGAAGCTTTCTTT.

The V and J genes are TRBV12-3 or TRBV12-4 and TRBJ1-3; D gene unclear. There are 15 residues in the CDR3. Trimming took 5 bases from V and 0 from J, leaving 11 bases between them. Here the CDR3 reads CASSPSRFSGNTIYF. The CDR3, as DNA: TGTGCCAGCAGTCCCTCCCGTTTCTCTGGAAACACCATATATTTT.

This clonotype was found many times. The J gene is TRBJ2-1, the V gene TRBV24-1; either TRBD1 or TRBD2 may fit D (5 bases each). The length of the CDR3 is 14 residues. CDR1 and CDR2 from the germline V gene are KGHDR and SFDVKD. V dropped 4 bases and J dropped 3 bases, with 9 bases sitting between them. In DNA, the CDR3 is TGTGCCACCAGTGAGGGGGACGGCTACAATGAGCAGTTCTTC. This gives the protein CATSEGDGYNEQFF.

The CDR3 nucleotides are TGTGCCAGCAGCCCAATCAGATTTGGCGATGAAAAACTGTTTTTT. Amino acid sequence: CASSPIRFGDEKLFF. The rearrangement uses TRBV7-6 and TRBJ1-4; no reliable D call. Germline-derived CDR1 and CDR2 are SGHVS and FNYEAQ. V shed 5 bases and J shed 6 bases, with 16 bases lying between them. This CDR3 is 15 amino acids long.

The chain uses TRBV20-1 and TRBJ1-6, with D perhaps matching TRBD1 (6 bases). This CDR3 is built from 16 residues. Germline-derived CDR1 and CDR2 are DFQATT and SNEGSKA (reference sequence). Between the trimmed V and J ends, which lost 0 bases and 0 bases, there was a span of 9 bases. The CDR3 DNA is TGCAGTGCTAGAGATACAGGGAGCTCCTATAATTCACCCCTCCACTTT. The encoded protein is CSARDTGSSYNSPLHF.

V and J are TRBV4-3 and TRBJ1-2; 9 nucleotides line up with TRBD1. V lost 1 base and J lost 4; bases outside the gene matches: 13. In germline, CDR1 is LGHNA, CDR2 YSLEER. The CDR3 consists of 18 residues. Here the CDR3 DNA reads TGCGCCAGCAGCCAAGGAAGGACAGGGGTATTTGTAGGCTATGGCTACACCTTC. Translated: CASSQGRTGVFVGYGYTF.

There are a few counts of this clonotype. The V call is TRBV3-1, the J call TRBJ2-7; TRBD1 aligns across 9 bases. Trimming cost V 3 bases and J 3 bases; bases outside gene matches: 6. The CDR3 spans 15 residues. Looked up from germline, CDR1 is LGHDT and CDR2 is YNNKEL (reference sequence). The CDR3 DNA reads TGTGCCAGCAGCCATGCCGGGACAGGGAACTACGAGCAGTACTTC. Its translation: CASSHAGTGNYEQYF.

This clonotype appeared many times. The chain uses TRBV19 and TRBJ1-2; perhaps TRBD1 as D (5 bases). Deletions cut 1 base from V and 3 bases from J, with 9 bases between. CDR1 LNHDA and CDR2 SQIVND come from the germline V gene (reference sequence). The CDR3 length is 14 residues. The CDR3 DNA follows: TGTGCCAGTAGTATAGCCTGGGACGACTATGGCTACACCTTC. It is translated as CASSIAWDDYGYTF.

The chain uses TRBV7-2 and TRBJ2-4; 7 bases align to TRBD2. CDR3 length: 14 residues. Trimming at V came to 4 bases and at J to 3 bases, leaving 3 bases not matched to a gene. The germline V gene has CDR1 SGHTA and CDR2 FQGNSA. The CDR3, as DNA: TGTGCCAGCAGCTCCCGGGACTACAAAAACATTCAGTACTTC. It yields the protein CASSSRDYKNIQYF.